This passage covers 9 T cell receptor beta chains from one sample sequenced in a study of a mutant IDH1 vaccine in newly diagnosed glioma. This sample's time point: baseline, week 1 (first vaccination visit). Treatment given: pre-vaccination baseline after standard-of-care therapy. Measured with immunoSEQ multiplex PCR; TCRdb has only the in-frame clones, and not every one. The repertoire holds approximately 70,000 clones, with around 85% as singletons. The sequences come from PBMCs, collected from a glioma patient treated with radiotherapy, temozolomide or both. These receptors all come from a man between 25 and 39 years old with glioma.

The V gene is TRBV7-9, the J gene TRBJ1-5; D uncertain. Germline CDR1 and CDR2: SEHNR and FQNEAQ (reference sequence). V was trimmed by 5 bases and J by 2 bases, leaving 7 bases between them. The CDR3 covers 13 residues. The CDR3 reads CASSPVGNQPQHF. DNA for the CDR3: TGTGCCAGCAGCCCCGTCGGCAATCAGCCCCAGCATTTT.

The CDR3 spells CASSLLLAGDEQFF. In DNA form, the CDR3 reads TGTGCCAGCAGCTTGTTGCTAGCAGGCGATGAGCAGTTCTTC. V and J are TRBV5-5 and TRBJ2-1, with D tentatively TRBD2 (5 bases). The CDR3 spans 14 residues. Germline V gene sequence: CDR1 SGHKS, CDR2 YYEKEE (reference sequence). V shed 1 base and J shed 8 bases, with 13 bases lying between them.

This sequence joins TRBV29-1 and TRBJ1-1, with D perhaps matching TRBD1 (5 bases). The germline V gene has CDR1 SQVTM and CDR2 ANQGSEA. Trimming took 1 base from V and 1 from J, leaving 10 bases between them. The CDR3 extends over 14 amino acids. The chain's CDR3 is CSVEGRGQNTEAFF. The DNA for the CDR3 is TGCAGCGTTGAAGGGCGCGGACAGAACACTGAAGCTTTCTTT.

The chain recombines TRBV6-6 with TRBJ2-7; tentatively, D is TRBD2 (5 bases). This CDR3 comprises 14 residues. V lost 6 bases to trimming and J lost 0 bases, with 12 bases between them. Germline V gives CDR1 MNHNY, CDR2 SVGAGI (reference sequence). CDR3 DNA sequence: TGTGCCAGCAGCCCAGTGGGGAGCTCCTACGAGCAGTACTTC. Its protein is CASSPVGSSYEQYF.

The V call is TRBV27, the J call TRBJ2-2; a possible D gene is TRBD2 (7 bases). Germline V gene lookup returns CDR1 MNHEY and CDR2 SMNVEV (reference sequence). V was cut by 2 bases and J by 7 bases, with 17 bases left in between. The CDR3 is 16 amino acids. CDR3 nucleotide sequence: TGTGCCAGCAGTTTAAACTGGCGGGGGCCGGGCGGGGAGCTGTTTTTT. Translation: CASSLNWRGPGGELFF.

The chain employs TRBV7-6 and TRBJ1-1; no reliable D call. The CDR3 is 12 amino acids. Germline CDR1 reads SGHVS; CDR2 reads FNYEAQ. The V end was cut by 4 bases, the J end by 1 base, with 4 bases between. Here the CDR3 reads CASSSTNTEAFF. Here the CDR3 DNA reads TGTGCCAGCAGCTCAACGAACACTGAAGCTTTCTTT. Full variable domain (rest looked up from reference TRBV7-6 and TRBJ1-1): GAGVSQSPRYKVTKRGQDVALRCDPISGHVSLYWYRQALGQGPEFLTYFNYEAQQDKSGLPNDRFSAERPEGSISTLTIQRTEQRDSAMYRCASSSTNTEAFFGQGTRLTVV.

The chain carries TRBV6-1 and TRBJ2-3; possible D gene TRBD1, 5 bases. Germline V gene lookup returns CDR1 MNHNS and CDR2 SASEGT. CDR3 length: 15 residues. V was cut by 6 bases and J by 3 bases, with 16 bases left in between. Here the CDR3 DNA reads TGTGCCAGCAGATTAAAAGGGGCCAGGACAGATACGCAGTATTTT. Translated: CASRLKGARTDTQYF.

The V call is TRBV4-1, the J call TRBJ2-5, with no clear D. This CDR3 region has 15 residues. The germline V gene has CDR1 MGHRA and CDR2 YSYEKL. The V and J ends lost 0 bases and 5 bases respectively, with 13 bases between them. This CDR3 reads CASSQDLVGRETQYF. As DNA, the CDR3 is TGCGCCAGCAGCCAAGATCTAGTGGGAAGGGAGACCCAGTACTTC.

The chain has TRBV28 and TRBJ2-7; D not resolved. CDR3 length: 14 amino acids. Germline CDR1 is MDHEN and CDR2 is SYDVKM. The V end was cut by 7 bases, the J end by 0 bases, with 13 bases between. CDR3 protein: CASMEPGYSYEQYF. Here the CDR3 DNA reads TGTGCCAGCATGGAACCGGGCTACTCCTACGAGCAGTACTTC.